This T cell receptor beta chain was observed in a study of CD8+ T cells in alopecia areata. Findings of the study overall: Lesional scalp displayed greater clonality than normal scalp, most notably in alopecia totalis/universalis.

In each case, RNA was isolated and then reverse transcribed into cDNA as the sequencing template. TCRdb keeps only in-frame clones here, not all; method: immunoSEQ multiplex PCR. The table records around 190,000 clones, 56% of them present only once. There are 14 residues in the CDR3. Trimming removed 0 bases from V and 12 bases from J; junction bases left unmatched: 4. CDR1 is SGHDT and CDR2 is YYEEEE in the germline V gene. Notes on this clone: Antigen specificity is unknown.

The receptor was isolated from a human donor in good health. Material for sequencing was CD8+ T cells sorted from blood. J is TRBJ1-6 and V is TRBV5-6; 9 bases agree with TRBD1. The CDR3 spells CASSLGGQGGPLHF. The CDR3, as DNA: TGTGCCAGCAGCTTGGGGGGACAGGGTGGACCCCTCCACTTT.